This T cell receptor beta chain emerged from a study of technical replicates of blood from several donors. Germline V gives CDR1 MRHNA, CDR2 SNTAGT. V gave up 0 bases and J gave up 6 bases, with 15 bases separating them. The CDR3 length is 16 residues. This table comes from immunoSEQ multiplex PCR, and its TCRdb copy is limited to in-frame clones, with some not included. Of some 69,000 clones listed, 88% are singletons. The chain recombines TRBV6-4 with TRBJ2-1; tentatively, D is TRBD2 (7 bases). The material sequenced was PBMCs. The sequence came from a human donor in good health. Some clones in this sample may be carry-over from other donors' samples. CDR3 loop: CASSDSAGAQTNEQFF. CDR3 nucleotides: TGTGCCAGCAGTGACTCGGCGGGGGCGCAAACCAATGAGCAGTTCTTC.